The 27 T cell receptor beta chains below were found in one sample sequenced in a study of CD8+ T cells in alopecia areata. Indicated treatment: oral pan-JAK inhibitor, 5-10 mg twice daily. As the sequencing template, cDNA was produced by extracting RNA and reverse transcribing it. The assay was immunoSEQ multiplex PCR, and TCRdb's table has in-frame clones only and misses some. The data show about 110,000 clones, 56% seen once. The sequences come from CD4+ T cells sorted from blood, collected at week 24, from a patient treated with tofacitinib. These receptors were obtained from a human donor with alopecia areata.

This clone was counted once. J is TRBJ2-3 and V is TRBV5-4, with 8 bases that match TRBD2. Per germline, CDR1 SGHNT and CDR2 YYREEE (reference sequence). Trimming removed 5 bases from V and 4 bases from J; junction bases left unmatched: 12. The CDR3 contains 16 residues. This CDR3 reads CASSPPGTRVADTQYF. The DNA of the CDR3 is TGTGCCAGCAGTCCGCCCGGGACTAGGGTCGCAGATACGCAGTATTTT.

Details on this clone: The conserved phenylalanine or tryptophan normally closing the CDR3 is absent here, so this likely arose from a read error. The chain uses TRBV5-1 and TRBJ1-1; D gene unclear. This CDR3 region has 13 residues. Germline CDR1 is SGHRS and CDR2 is YFSETQ. V shed 4 bases and J shed 10 bases, with 17 bases lying between them. The CDR3 bases are TGCGCCAGCAGCATTTATAGCGCGGGAGGAGCTTTCTCT. This encodes CASSIYSAGGAFS.

The V and J genes are TRBV7-3 and TRBJ2-2, with D tentatively TRBD1 (6 bases). Trimming removed 6 bases at V and 0 bases at J, with 11 bases between. Germline assignment: CDR1 SGHTA and CDR2 FQGTGA. The CDR3 extends over 15 amino acids. In DNA, the CDR3 is TGTGCCAGCAGTCAGACAGGAGCGAACACCGGGGAGCTGTTTTTT. Amino acids: CASSQTGANTGELFF.

This chain uses TRBV5-4 with TRBJ1-2; 10 bases align to TRBD1. Trimming took 7 bases from V and 2 from J; bases not matched to a gene: 2. CDR3 size: 13 residues. Germline assignment: CDR1 SGHNT and CDR2 YYREEE (reference sequence). The CDR3 DNA follows: TGTGCCAGCGGACAGGGGGAGAACTATGGCTACACCTTC. It encodes CASGQGENYGYTF.

This clone was recorded a few times. The chain joins TRBV6-5 to TRBJ2-5; possibly TRBD1 or TRBD2 for D (5 bases each). The V and J ends lost 2 bases and 4 bases respectively, with 11 bases between them. The CDR3 consists of 14 residues. The germline CDR1 and CDR2 sequences are MNHEY and SVGAGI. The CDR3 sequence is CASSYGTGGETQYF. CDR3 sequence (DNA): TGTGCCAGCAGTTACGGAACAGGAGGAGAGACCCAGTACTTC.

This chain links TRBV5-1 with TRBJ2-3; no definite D call. Germline assignment: CDR1 SGHRS and CDR2 YFSETQ. Trimming took off 0 bases at V and 0 bases at J, with 11 bases between the two ends. This CDR3 is built from 16 residues. CDR3 coding DNA: TGCGCCAGCAGCTTGGTTGGTCTTTCTAGCACAGATACGCAGTATTTT. Protein: CASSLVGLSSTDTQYF.

This chain links TRBV4-3 with TRBJ2-1, with 11 bases fitting TRBD1. Unmatched junction bases numbered 6, after V lost 2 bases and J lost 0 bases. The CDR3 loop spans 18 amino acids. CDR1 and CDR2 (germline): LGHNA, YSLEER. The CDR3 reads CASSQYRTGGSSYNEQFF. The CDR3 DNA is TGCGCCAGCAGCCAATACCGGACAGGGGGCAGCTCCTACAATGAGCAGTTCTTC.

The genes are TRBV7-2 and TRBJ1-2, with 9 bases that match TRBD1. The CDR3 is 17 residues long. The V gene end was trimmed by 3 bases and the J gene end by 8 bases; junction bases not matched to a gene: 16. The germline gives CDR1 SGHTA, CDR2 FQGNSA. The CDR3 region has the DNA TGTGCCAGCAGCTTGGGACAGGGTATAGCCGAGGAGGGGGGCTACACCTTC. Translated: CASSLGQGIAEEGGYTF.

The chain recombines TRBV6-6 with TRBJ1-3; D possibly corresponds to TRBD1 (5 bases). Germline assignment: CDR1 MNHNY and CDR2 SVGAGI (reference sequence). CDR3 length: 14 residues. Trimming pared 8 bases from V and 4 bases from J, leaving 15 bases between. The chain's CDR3 is CASDLGAAGNTIYF. CDR3 DNA: TGTGCCAGCGATCTAGGGGCGGCCGGAAACACCATATATTTT.

This chain uses TRBV10-3 with TRBJ2-5; tentative D call: TRBD1 (5 bases). Germline V gene lookup returns CDR1 ENHRY and CDR2 SYGVKD. With 0 bases removed from V and 2 bases from J, the gap between germline ends came to 10 bases. The CDR3 is 15 residues long. CDR3 in DNA: TGTGCCATCAGTGAGTCTGACAGCCGTCAAGAGACCCAGTACTTC. This codes for CAISESDSRQETQYF.

This clone has only a few counts. The rearrangement uses TRBV2 and TRBJ2-7; 9 nucleotides align to TRBD2. Germline V gene data show CDR1 as SNHLY and CDR2 as FYNNEI. The CDR3 loop spans 16 amino acids. After removal of 2 bases from V and 0 bases from J, the junction contained 5 bases not matched to a gene. CDR3 in DNA: TGTGCCAGCAGTGAATCTCTAGCGGGGAACTCCTACGAGCAGTACTTC. Its translation is CASSESLAGNSYEQYF.

The chain combines TRBV30 with TRBJ1-5; TRBD1 might be the D (5 bases). With 0 bases removed from V and 6 bases from J, the gap between germline ends came to 12 bases. The CDR3 covers 14 residues. Germline V gene lookup returns CDR1 GTSNPN and CDR2 SVGIG (reference sequence). DNA of the CDR3: TGTGCCTGGAGTGTACTGGGGGGTGCTCAGCCCCAGCATTTT. Its protein is CAWSVLGGAQPQHF.

Concerning this clone itself: Sequence at one end of the junction differs from germline and may be a read error. The V call is TRBV2, the J call TRBJ2-7; a possible D gene is TRBD1 (5 bases). Germline V gene sequence: CDR1 SNHLY, CDR2 FYNNEI. CDR3 size: 15 residues. The CDR3 bases are TGTGCCAGCAGTGAACGAGGACAAGGGTATTACGAGCGTCACTTC. It yields the protein CASSERGQGYYERHF.

The J gene is TRBJ2-7, the V gene TRBV4-3; D is unresolved. The CDR3 is 15 residues long. V was shortened by 1 base and J by 0 bases, with 10 bases between the two germline ends. CDR1 LGHNA and CDR2 YSLEER come from the germline V gene. CDR3 nucleotide sequence: TGCGCCAGCAGCCAAGGGGCAGGCCTCTCCTACGAGCAGTACTTC. Translation gives CASSQGAGLSYEQYF.

This clone turned up a few times. The V call is TRBV18, the J call TRBJ2-5, with D unclear. Germline CDR1 is KGHSH and CDR2 is LQKENI. The CDR3 covers 14 residues. The V and J ends lost 2 bases and 1 base respectively, with 8 bases between them. The CDR3 region has the DNA TGTGCCAGCTCACCAGGGATTGGCCAAGAGACCCAGTACTTC. This translates into CASSPGIGQETQYF.

The gene calls are TRBV6-5 and TRBJ1-5; D perhaps matches TRBD1 (5 bases). Trimming removed 4 bases at V and 0 bases at J, with 10 bases between. Germline CDR1 reads MNHEY; CDR2 reads SVGAGI. This CDR3 region has 15 residues. CDR3 sequence: CASSFVDSSNQPQHF. The CDR3 coding sequence is TGTGCCAGCAGTTTTGTCGACAGTAGCAATCAGCCCCAGCATTTT.

Only one count was recorded for this clone. This chain uses TRBV7-9 with TRBJ1-2, with 10 bases fitting TRBD1. Unmatched junction bases numbered 8, after V lost 4 bases and J lost 6 bases. Looked up from germline, CDR1 is SEHNR and CDR2 is FQNEAQ (reference sequence). This CDR3 is built from 15 residues. The DNA of the CDR3 is TGTGCCAGCAGCTCCGGGACAGGGGAAATCGATGGCTACACCTTC. The encoded protein is CASSSGTGEIDGYTF.

In its sample, this clone was seen a few times. The rearrangement joins TRBV7-3 to TRBJ2-3, with 8 bases matching TRBD1. Germline CDR1 reads SGHTA; CDR2 reads FQGTGA. This CDR3 spans 14 amino acids. The ends lost 5 bases at V and 7 bases at J; junction bases unmatched: 8. The CDR3 DNA sequence: TGTGCCAGCAGCCCACGGACAGGGTTTAATACGCAGTATTTT. It encodes CASSPRTGFNTQYF.

V and J are TRBV28 and TRBJ2-7, with D possibly being TRBD1 (7 bases). CDR1 and CDR2 (germline): MDHEN, SYDVKM. V gave up 7 bases and J gave up 3 bases, with 13 bases separating them. This CDR3 is built from 13 residues. As DNA, the CDR3 is TGTGCCAGCAAGGCAGGGGGGTACTACGAGCAGTACTTC. This encodes CASKAGGYYEQYF.

V and J are TRBV30 and TRBJ2-1; tentatively, D is TRBD1 (5 bases). V was cut by 4 bases and J by 9 bases, with 19 bases left in between. Germline V CDR1 and CDR2: GTSNPN, SVGIG (reference sequence). The CDR3 is 14 residues long. CDR3 bases: TGTGCCTGGACCCGACAGCCTTTTGATGGTGAGCAGTTCTTC. It yields the protein CAWTRQPFDGEQFF. Combining the CDR3 with reference TRBV30 and TRBJ2-1 gives the whole variable domain SQTIHQWPATLVQPVGSPLSLECTVEGTSNPNLYWYRQAAGRGLQLLFYSVGIGQISSEVPQNLSASRPQDRQFILSSKKLLLSDSGFYLCAWTRQPFDGEQFFGPGTRLTVL.

This clone showed up just a few times. This chain connects TRBV7-9 to TRBJ2-1, with D uncertain. CDR3 length: 11 amino acids. Trimming pared 4 bases from V and 8 bases from J, leaving 6 bases between. CDR1 is SEHNR and CDR2 is FQNEAQ in the germline V gene (reference sequence). CDR3 sequence: CASSSADEQFF. The DNA for the CDR3 is TGTGCCAGCAGCTCGGCGGATGAGCAGTTCTTC.

This clone was counted a few times. The chain has TRBV30 and TRBJ1-3; TRBD1 might be the D (5 bases). Germline V CDR1 and CDR2: GTSNPN, SVGIG (reference sequence). CDR3 length: 15 amino acids. The V gene lost 5 bases and the J gene lost 3 bases, with 17 bases spanning the gap. CDR3 sequence reads: CAWGRSGNIGNTIYF. The CDR3 DNA follows: TGTGCCTGGGGGCGGTCAGGGAATATTGGAAACACCATATATTTT.

The V gene is TRBV6-5, the J gene TRBJ1-6; the match to TRBD1 covers 7 bases. Germline lookup yields CDR1 MNHEY and CDR2 SVGAGI. Germline trimming cut 6 bases from V and 7 bases from J; bases unmatched to any gene: 6. The CDR3 has 14 residues. CDR3 protein: CASRPTGRNSPLHF. As DNA, the CDR3 is TGTGCCAGCAGGCCGACAGGGCGGAATTCACCCCTCCACTTT.

The gene calls are TRBV7-6 and TRBJ2-7; tentative D call: TRBD2 (5 bases). The germline V and J ends were trimmed by 3 bases and 7 bases, with 13 bases remaining between them. The CDR3 is 13 residues long. Germline loops: CDR1 SGHVS, CDR2 FNYEAQ. The CDR3 DNA sequence: TGTGCCAGCAGCTTGGGATTTGGCGGGGAGCAGTACTTC. Translation gives CASSLGFGGEQYF.

The chain combines TRBV30 with TRBJ1-1; TRBD1 is a possible D gene (5 bases). The germline gives CDR1 GTSNPN, CDR2 SVGIG (reference sequence). V was pared by 5 bases and J by 3 bases, with 19 bases between. This CDR3 region has 15 residues. CDR3 residues: CAWRPRGRGDTEAFF. CDR3 sequence (DNA): TGTGCCTGGCGACCCCGGGGAAGGGGCGACACTGAAGCTTTCTTT.

The sample holds a few counts of this clone. The chain has TRBV7-2 and TRBJ2-1; perhaps D is TRBD1 or TRBD2 (5 bases each). Germline lookup yields CDR1 SGHTA and CDR2 FQGNSA. The CDR3 is 11 amino acids. Between the trimmed V and J ends, which lost 5 bases and 10 bases, there was a span of 9 bases. CDR3 in amino acids: CASSRRDEQFF. The CDR3 DNA is TGTGCCAGCAGCCGAAGGGACGAGCAGTTCTTC.

The V call is TRBV10-3, the J call TRBJ1-6; no definite D call. V was shortened by 6 bases and J by 3 bases, with 3 bases between the two germline ends. Per the germline V gene, CDR1 is ENHRY and CDR2 is SYGVKD. The CDR3 has 12 amino acids. The DNA of the CDR3 is TGTGCCATCAGGGACTATAATTCACCCCTCCACTTT. This translates into CAIRDYNSPLHF.